The 11 T cell receptor beta chains below were found in one sample sequenced in a study of regulatory T cells in long-lasting Graves disease. In building TCR beta libraries, iRepertoire HTBI primers were used together with Arm-PCR of CDR3 regions. Using its own MiXCR run on the multiplex PCR reads, TCRdb lists one record per CDR3 protein. The table includes around 400,000 distinct CDR3 sequences, less than 20% detected once. Time point in this sample: newly diagnosed GD, antithyroid drugs for less than 3 months. PBMCs provided the RNA from which the TCR library was made. The sequences come from peripheral blood mononuclear cells (PBMCs), collected at new diagnosis, from a patient treated with antithyroid drugs. These receptors were collected from a female donor with Graves disease.

This clonotype was observed many times. V is TRBV27 and J is TRBJ1-1; D might be TRBD1 (5 bases). The CDR3 spans 15 residues. The germline gives CDR1 MNHEY, CDR2 SMNVEV (reference sequence). V lost 6 bases and J lost 0, with 14 bases in between. The CDR3 sequence: CASRPGTPLNTEAFF. Here the CDR3 DNA reads TGTGCCAGCAGGCCAGGGACTCCTCTGAACACTGAAGCTTTCTTT.

There are many counts of this clonotype. The chain carries TRBV29-1 and TRBJ2-3, with 8 nucleotides matching TRBD2. Germline trimming cut 0 bases from V and 9 bases from J; bases unmatched to any gene: 8. There are 14 residues in the CDR3. Germline CDR1 SQVTM, CDR2 ANQGSEA. This CDR3 is CSVEDQGLGGTQYF. CDR3 DNA: TGCAGCGTTGAAGATCAGGGACTAGGGGGGACGCAGTATTTT.

Regarding this clonotype: With a much larger clone just one base away, this may be a read error. The rearrangement links TRBV11-2 to TRBJ1-1; tentatively, D is TRBD1 (5 bases). V was cut by 5 bases and J by 10 bases, with 14 bases left in between. Germline V gene lookup returns CDR1 SGHAT and CDR2 FQNNGV. The CDR3 totals 12 residues. The CDR3 here is CASSLGSGVAFF. DNA of the CDR3: TGTGCCAGCAGCCTTGGATCGGGGGTAGCTTTCTTT.

The chain carries TRBV28 and TRBJ2-5; D not resolved. Germline V gene lookup returns CDR1 MDHEN and CDR2 SYDVKM. This CDR3 comprises 15 residues. Trimming removed 2 bases at V and 4 bases at J, with 14 bases between. The CDR3, as DNA: TGTGCCAGCAGTTTACCTATAAGGGTGAGAGAGACCCAGTACTTC. Protein product: CASSLPIRVRETQYF.

V usage is TRBV29-1 and J usage is TRBJ2-1; D remains ambiguous. The CDR3 has 11 amino acids. Trimming removed 4 bases at V and 10 bases at J, with 11 bases between. The germline CDR1 and CDR2 sequences are SQVTM and ANQGSEA. CDR3 sequence: CSVVLWQEQFF. In DNA form, the CDR3 reads TGCAGCGTTGTTTTATGGCAAGAGCAGTTCTTC.

This rearrangement joins TRBV29-1 to TRBJ2-3, with TRBD2 matching 8 bases. The CDR3 sequence is 13 residues long. The germline gives CDR1 SQVTM, CDR2 ANQGSEA. With V trimmed by 7 bases and J by 1 base, 4 bases remained unmatched. The CDR3 bases are TGCAGCGGGGGGACTAGGGGCACAGATACGCAGTATTTT. Translating it yields CSGGTRGTDTQYF.

This clonotype has at least ten counts. The gene calls are TRBV11-1 and TRBJ2-5, with a possible D match to TRBD2 (6 bases). CDR1 and CDR2 from the germline V gene are SGHAT and FQDESV (reference sequence). The CDR3 covers 14 residues. V was shortened by 5 bases and J by 1 base, with 11 bases between the two germline ends. The CDR3: CASSRGDVQETQYF. In DNA, the CDR3 is TGTGCCAGCAGCCGCGGGGACGTCCAAGAGACCCAGTACTTC. The complete variable domain, with remaining parts taken from reference TRBV11-1 and TRBJ2-5, reads EAEVAQSPRYKITEKSQAVAFWCDPISGHATLYWYRQILGQGPELLVQFQDESVVDDSQLPKDRFSAERLKGVDSTLKIQPAELGDSAMYLCASSRGDVQETQYFGPGTRLLVL.

This clonotype was observed many times. This chain connects TRBV28 to TRBJ2-2; 10 bases are shared with TRBD1. This CDR3 is built from 16 residues. V shed 3 bases and J 5 bases; nucleotides not matched to a gene: 6. Per germline, CDR1 MDHEN and CDR2 SYDVKM. CDR3 DNA: TGTGCCAGCAGTTTTCCCGGGACAGGGGAAACCGGGGAGCTGTTTTTT. It is translated as CASSFPGTGETGELFF.

With regard to this clonotype: A read error may produce the germline difference seen at one junction end. The gene calls are TRBV5-1 and TRBJ2-1; possibly TRBD1 for D (6 bases). The CDR3 is 14 amino acids. From germline, CDR1 is SGHRS and CDR2 YFSETQ. CDR3 protein: CAGSLSGTRNEQFF. CDR3 in DNA: TGCGCCGGCAGCCTTTCCGGGACACGGAATGAGCAGTTCTTC.

This clonotype came up many times. The CDR3 DNA sequence: TGTGCCAGCAGCTTAACGGCAGAGGGTGGAGGTGAAGCTTTCTTT. Translation: CASSLTAEGGGEAFF. V usage is TRBV7-3 and J usage is TRBJ1-1; D is unclear. The CDR3 is made up of 15 amino acids. CDR1 and CDR2 from the germline V gene are SGHTA and FQGTGA. V lost 0 bases, J lost 7 bases, and 15 bases lay in between.

Notes on this clonotype: A read error is possible here, since a much larger clone lies one base away. This chain links TRBV5-1 with TRBJ2-1; D unresolved. The CDR3 runs to 15 residues. Germline V gives CDR1 SGHRS, CDR2 YFSETQ. CDR3 loop: CASRWAISSYSEQFF. Here the CDR3 DNA reads TGCGCCAGCAGGTGGGCGATTAGCTCCTACAGTGAGCAGTTCTTC. Complete variable domain (other parts from reference TRBV5-1 and TRBJ2-1): KAGVTQTPRYLIKTRGQQVTLSCSPISGHRSVSWYQQTPGQGLQFLFEYFSETQRNKGNFPGRFSGRQFSNSRSEMNVSTLELGDSALYLCASRWAISSYSEQFFGPGTRLTVL.